Presented here are 7 T cell receptor beta chains from one specimen sequenced in a study of PD-1 blockade in classical Hodgkin lymphoma. Sequencing used immunoSEQ multiplex PCR; TCRdb keeps in-frame clones, though not all of them. The sample has about 43,000 clones; roughly 70% are singletons. Each of the patients experienced relapse following autologous stem cell transplantation, and their brentuximab vedotin exposure differed. The specimen comprised peripheral blood mononuclear cells (PBMCs), sampled before the second cycle of nivolumab. Receptors were obtained from a human donor with classical Hodgkin lymphoma.

The rearrangement uses TRBV2 and TRBJ1-4, with D unresolved. CDR1 SNHLY and CDR2 FYNNEI come from the germline V gene. The CDR3 covers 15 residues. Trimming left V 6 bases short and J 0 bases short, with 11 bases between. CDR3 bases: TGTGCCAGCAGGGGAGTCCGAGCAACTAATGAAAAACTGTTTTTT. This encodes CASRGVRATNEKLFF. Complete variable domain (other parts from reference TRBV2 and TRBJ1-4): EPEVTQTPSHQVTQMGQEVILRCVPISNHLYFYWYRQILGQKVEFLVSFYNNEISEKSEIFDDQFSVERPDGSNFTLKIRSTKLEDSAMYFCASRGVRATNEKLFFGSGTQLSVL.

CDR3 in amino acids: CASTGTGAIYEQYF. DNA for the CDR3: TGTGCCAGTACCGGGACAGGGGCTATTTACGAGCAGTACTTC. The chain has TRBV27 and TRBJ2-7; 10 nucleotides line up with TRBD1. V lost 9 bases to trimming and J lost 4 bases; unmatched junction nucleotides: 9. This CDR3 comprises 14 residues. Looked up from germline, CDR1 is MNHEY and CDR2 is SMNVEV (reference sequence).

The rearrangement links TRBV28 to TRBJ2-6; D could derive from TRBD1 or TRBD2 (5 bases each). The CDR3 is made up of 15 amino acids. Germline CDR1 is MDHEN and CDR2 is SYDVKM. Deletions cut 5 bases from V and 0 bases from J, with 8 bases between. The CDR3 loop reads CASSGAGSGANVLTF. As DNA, the CDR3 is TGTGCCAGCAGTGGGGCGGGCTCTGGGGCCAACGTCCTGACTTTC.

This clone was seen only once. The genes are TRBV18 and TRBJ2-1; the D is unclear. The germline V gene encodes CDR1 KGHSH and CDR2 LQKENI. This CDR3 is 15 amino acids long. Trimming shortened V by 0 bases and J by 9 bases, and 15 bases separated the two germline ends. The DNA for the CDR3 is TGTGCCAGCTCACCACCGGTGGCGGCGCTGTCTGAGCAGTTCTTC. Translating gives CASSPPVAALSEQFF.

As DNA, the CDR3 is TGTGCCAGCAGAAGGGACAGGGGGATAATCACTGAAGCTTTCTTT. It encodes CASRRDRGIITEAFF. The V gene is TRBV6-6, the J gene TRBJ1-1; TRBD1 aligns across 11 bases. Germline V gene lookup returns CDR1 MNHNY and CDR2 SVGAGI (reference sequence). The CDR3 runs 15 residues. Germline trimming cut 6 bases from V and 4 bases from J; bases unmatched to any gene: 7.

The chain is built from TRBV4-3 and TRBJ1-1, with D unclear. The CDR3 is made up of 15 amino acids. Germline V CDR1 and CDR2: LGHNA, YSLEER. The V gene lost 7 bases and the J gene lost 4 bases, with 19 bases spanning the gap. The CDR3 bases are TGCGCCAGCACCATGGTAGGCCACTCGGGCACTGAAGCTTTCTTT. This translates into CASTMVGHSGTEAFF.

The rearrangement joins TRBV19 to TRBJ2-7, with 13 bases matching TRBD2. Germline assignment: CDR1 LNHDA and CDR2 SQIVND (reference sequence). After removal of 2 bases from V and 7 bases from J, the junction contained 8 bases not matched to a gene. This CDR3 region has 16 residues. The CDR3 DNA reads as TGTGCCAGTAGTATAAGGACTAGCGGGGGTTCTTTGGAGCAGTACTTC. Its translation: CASSIRTSGGSLEQYF. Full variable domain (rest looked up from reference TRBV19 and TRBJ2-7): DGGITQSPKYLFRKEGQNVTLSCEQNLNHDAMYWYRQDPGQGLRLIYYSQIVNDFQKGDIAEGYSVSREKKESFPLTVTSAQKNPTAFYLCASSIRTSGGSLEQYFGPGTRLTVT.